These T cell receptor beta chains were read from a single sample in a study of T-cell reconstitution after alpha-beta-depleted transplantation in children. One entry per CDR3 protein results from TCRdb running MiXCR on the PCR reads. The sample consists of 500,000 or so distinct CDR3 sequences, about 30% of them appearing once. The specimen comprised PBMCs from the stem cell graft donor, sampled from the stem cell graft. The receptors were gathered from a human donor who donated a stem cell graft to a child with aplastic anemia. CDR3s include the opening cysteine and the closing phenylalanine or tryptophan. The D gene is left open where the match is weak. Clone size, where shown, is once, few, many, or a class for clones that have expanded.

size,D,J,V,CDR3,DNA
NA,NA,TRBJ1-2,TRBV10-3,CAISESSTIGGYTF,TGTGCCATCAGTGAGTCGTCTACCATTGGTGGCTACACCTTC
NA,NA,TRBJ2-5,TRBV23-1,CASSQASEVTEEETQYF,TGCGCCAGCAGTCAGGCGAGCGAAGTGACGGAAGAAGAGACCCAGTACTTC
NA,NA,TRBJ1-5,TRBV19,CASSSRGRNQPQHF,TGTGCCAGTAGTTCTAGAGGGCGCAATCAGCCCCAGCATTTT
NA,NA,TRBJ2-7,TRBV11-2,CASSLSSSGPYEQYF,TGTGCCAGCAGCTTGAGCTCTTCGGGGCCCTACGAGCAGTACTTC
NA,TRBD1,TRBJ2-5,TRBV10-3,CAISEGTARTQYF,TGTGCCATCAGTGAGGGGACAGCCAGGACCCAGTACTTC
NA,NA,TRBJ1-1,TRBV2,CASREAGEDTEAFF,TGTGCCAGCAGGGAAGCTGGGGAGGACACTGAAGCTTTCTTT
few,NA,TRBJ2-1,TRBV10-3,CAIKTATASSYNEQFF,TGTGCCATCAAAACTGCTACCGCGTCCTCCTACAATGAGCAGTTCTTC
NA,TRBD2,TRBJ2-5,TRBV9,CASSVLGTKETQYF,TGTGCCAGCAGCGTACTGGGGACTAAGGAGACCCAGTACTTC
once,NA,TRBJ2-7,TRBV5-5,CASSWTGPQTWEQYF,TGTGCCAGCAGCTGGACTGGACCTCAAACTTGGGAGCAGTACTTC
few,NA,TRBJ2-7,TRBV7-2,CASSAFKSYEQYF,TGTGCCAGCAGCGCCTTCAAGTCCTACGAGCAGTACTTC
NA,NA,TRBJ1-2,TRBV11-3,CASSLTGLGYGYTF,TGTGCCAGCAGCTTAACGGGGTTGGGCTATGGCTACACCTTC
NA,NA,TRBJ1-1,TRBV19,CASSISGHRGTEAFF,TGTGCCAGTAGTATATCAGGACATCGAGGGACTGAAGCTTTCTTT
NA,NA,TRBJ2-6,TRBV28,CATTISGANVLTF,TGTGCCACCACGATCTCTGGGGCCAACGTCCTGACTTTC
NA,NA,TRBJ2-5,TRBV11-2,CASSSGPQLQETQYF,TGTGCCAGCAGCTCCGGCCCCCAACTCCAAGAGACCCAGTACTTC
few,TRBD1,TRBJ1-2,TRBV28,CASSSPSPGTGSNYGYTF,TGTGCCAGCAGTTCCCCATCTCCCGGGACAGGGAGCAACTATGGCTACACCTTC
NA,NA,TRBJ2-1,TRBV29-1,CSVDLGYNEQFF,TGCAGCGTTGATCTGGGCTACAATGAGCAGTTCTTC
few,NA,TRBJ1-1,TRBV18,CASSPQEGRYENTEAFF,TGTGCCAGCTCACCACAGGAGGGACGCTATGAGAACACTGAAGCTTTCTTT
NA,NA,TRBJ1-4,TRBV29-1,CSAWRRSNEKLFF,TGCAGCGCCTGGAGGCGGTCGAATGAAAAACTGTTTTTT
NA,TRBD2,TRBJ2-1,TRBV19,CASSDGTSGNFYNEQFF,TGTGCCAGTAGTGACGGGACTAGCGGGAACTTCTACAATGAGCAGTTCTTC
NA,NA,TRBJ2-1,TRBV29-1,CSVEDRLVRGRSSYNEQFF,TGCAGCGTTGAAGATCGGTTAGTAAGAGGCCGGAGCTCCTACAATGAGCAGTTCTTC
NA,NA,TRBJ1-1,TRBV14,CASSQWFSGTEAFF,TGTGCCAGCAGCCAATGGTTTTCTGGCACTGAAGCTTTCTTT
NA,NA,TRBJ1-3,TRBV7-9,CASSSEIGSGNTIYF,TGTGCCAGCAGCTCCGAAATAGGCTCTGGAAACACCATATATTTT
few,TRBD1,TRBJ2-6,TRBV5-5,CASSFRDSTSSGANVLTF,TGTGCCAGCAGCTTCCGGGACAGCACGAGCTCTGGGGCCAACGTCCTGACTTTC
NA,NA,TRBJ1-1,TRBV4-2,CASSQDLYSGRYTEAFF,TGTGCCAGCAGCCAAGATCTCTATTCGGGGAGGTACACTGAAGCTTTCTTT
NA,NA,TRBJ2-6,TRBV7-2,CASSLARGGRSSGANVLTF,TGTGCCAGCAGCTTAGCGCGAGGGGGACGGAGCTCTGGGGCCAACGTCCTGACTTTC
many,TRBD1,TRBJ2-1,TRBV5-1,CASSLTGDNEQFF,TGCGCCAGCAGCCTAACAGGGGACAATGAGCAGTTCTTC
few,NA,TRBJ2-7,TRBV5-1,CASSAGEGRHEQYF,TGCGCCAGCAGCGCAGGAGAAGGGCGCCACGAGCAGTACTTC
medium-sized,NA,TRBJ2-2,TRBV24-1,CATSDLSDTGELFF,TGTGCCACCAGTGATTTATCGGACACCGGGGAGCTGTTTTTT
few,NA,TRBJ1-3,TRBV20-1,CSASKQIGNTIYF,TGCAGTGCTAGCAAGCAGATTGGAAACACCATATATTTT
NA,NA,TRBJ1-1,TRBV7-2,CASSLIAGSTEAFF,TGTGCCAGCAGCTTAATAGCAGGGAGCACTGAAGCTTTCTTT
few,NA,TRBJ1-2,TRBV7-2,CASSFHWTEIYGYTF,TGTGCCAGCAGCTTCCATTGGACAGAAATATATGGCTACACCTTC
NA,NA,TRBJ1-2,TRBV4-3,CASSQDRELNYGYTF,TGCGCCAGCAGCCAAGATCGGGAGTTGAACTATGGCTACACCTTC
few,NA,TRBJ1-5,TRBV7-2,CASSLVSTGNQPQHF,TGTGCCAGCAGCTTAGTGTCGACAGGCAATCAGCCCCAGCATTTT
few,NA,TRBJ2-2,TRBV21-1,CASHAVPGYTGELFF,TGTGCCAGCCATGCTGTTCCTGGGTACACCGGGGAGCTGTTTTTT
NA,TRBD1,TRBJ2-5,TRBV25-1,CASTIQGAALETQYF,TGTGCCAGCACTATTCAGGGGGCGGCTTTAGAGACCCAGTACTTC
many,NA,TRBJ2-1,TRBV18,CASSPLLDEQFF,TGTGCCAGCTCACCCCTTTTGGATGAGCAGTTCTTC
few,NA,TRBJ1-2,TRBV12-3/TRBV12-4,CASSPRYYGYTF,TGTGCCAGCAGCCCTAGGTACTATGGCTACACCTTC
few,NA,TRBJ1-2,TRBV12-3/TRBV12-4,CASSRSGFYYGYTF,TGTGCCAGCAGTCGATCCGGGTTCTACTATGGCTACACCTTC
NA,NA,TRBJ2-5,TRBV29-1,CSVARLGQETQYF,TGCAGCGTTGCCCGTCTGGGCCAAGAGACCCAGTACTTC
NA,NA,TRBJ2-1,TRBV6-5,CASSYPGREQFF,TGTGCCAGCAGTTACCCAGGAAGGGAGCAGTTCTTC
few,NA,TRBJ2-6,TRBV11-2,CASSLPPGANVLTF,TGTGCCAGCAGCCTCCCCCCGGGGGCCAACGTCCTGACTTTC
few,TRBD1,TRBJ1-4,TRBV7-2,CASSSSGQGAQLFF,TGTGCCAGCAGCTCCTCGGGACAGGGGGCGCAACTGTTTTTT
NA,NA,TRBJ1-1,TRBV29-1,CSVVQGYTEAFF,TGCAGCGTAGTACAGGGTTACACTGAAGCTTTCTTT
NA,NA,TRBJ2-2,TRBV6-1,CASKTAHHTGELFF,TGTGCCAGCAAAACAGCACATCACACCGGGGAGCTGTTTTTT
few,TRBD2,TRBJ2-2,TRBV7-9,CASRSPGLAGNTGELFF,TGTGCCAGCAGGTCGCCGGGACTAGCGGGGAACACCGGGGAGCTGTTTTTT
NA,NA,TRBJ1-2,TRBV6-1,CASRPIASSYGYTF,TGTGCCAGCAGACCCATTGCCAGCTCGTATGGCTACACCTTC
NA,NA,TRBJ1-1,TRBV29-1,CSVGLRDTEAFF,TGCAGCGTTGGGCTGCGGGACACTGAAGCTTTCTTT
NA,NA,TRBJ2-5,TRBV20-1,CSAKGGPETQYF,TGCAGTGCAAAGGGGGGTCCGGAGACCCAGTACTTC
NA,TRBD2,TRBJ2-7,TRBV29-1,CSVGPSGSVDEQYF,TGCAGCGTTGGTCCCAGCGGGAGTGTCGACGAGCAGTACTTC
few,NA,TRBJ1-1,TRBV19,CASRNSHGGGPNTEAFF,TGTGCCAGTAGAAACTCTCATGGGGGGGGCCCGAACACTGAAGCTTTCTTT
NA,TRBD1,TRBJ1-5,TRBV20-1,CSARLQGNNQPQHF,TGCAGTGCAAGATTACAGGGGAACAATCAGCCCCAGCATTTT
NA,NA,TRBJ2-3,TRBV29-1,CSFLDGTDTQYF,TGCAGTTTTTTGGACGGCACAGATACGCAGTATTTT
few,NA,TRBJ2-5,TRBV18,CASSPAGQQETQYF,TGTGCCAGCTCACCAGCCGGACAGCAAGAGACCCAGTACTTC
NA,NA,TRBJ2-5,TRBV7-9,CASSPETALPYF,TGTGCCAGCAGCCCCGAGACGGCATTACCGTACTTC
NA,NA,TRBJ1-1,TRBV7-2,CASSLGTAINTEAFF,TGTGCCAGCAGCTTAGGGACAGCTATAAACACTGAAGCTTTCTTT
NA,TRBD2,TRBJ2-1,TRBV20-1,CSARVSGGITYNEQFF,TGCAGTGCTAGGGTTAGCGGGGGGATAACCTACAATGAGCAGTTCTTC
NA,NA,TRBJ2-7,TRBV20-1,CRVQDGHYEQYF,TGCAGGGTACAAGACGGCCACTACGAGCAGTACTTC
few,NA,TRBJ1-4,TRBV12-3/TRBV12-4,CASSPGQIELFF,TGTGCCAGCAGTCCAGGACAGATAGAACTGTTTTTT
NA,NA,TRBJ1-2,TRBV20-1,CSARTTGRGYTF,TGCAGTGCTAGAACGACGGGTAGGGGCTACACCTTC